The 27 T cell receptor beta chains below come from one sample, sequenced in a study of early T cells in non-severe SARS-CoV-2 infection (dated by TCRdb to the early 2020s). The library was made by 5' RACE. TCRdb records NextSeq 500 as the sequencer. Through fastp at Q25 and MiXCR, TCRdb rebuilt clones from the public reads, retaining in-frame beta chains. Every CDR3 protein is listed once, alongside the most common genes and DNA of its rows. Here the sample has some 71,000 distinct CDR3 sequences; roughly 9.4% occur a single time. The ten biggest clones cover 5.9% of the sample. Sequencing input: whole blood. The receptors shown here come from an adult who was a healthcare worker with PCR-confirmed SARS-CoV-2 infection or an uninfected control (not recorded which).

This clonotype was recorded many times. The chain joins TRBV7-8 to TRBJ2-2; D possibly corresponds to TRBD1 (6 bases). Trimming shortened V by 4 bases and J by 1 base, and 7 bases separated the two germline ends. CDR1 is SGHVS, CDR2 FQNEAQ, per germline. CDR3 length equals 14 residues. Here the CDR3 reads CASSSRGNTGELFF. As DNA, the CDR3 is TGTGCCAGCAGCTCCAGGGGGAACACCGGGGAGCTGTTTTTT.

This chain joins TRBV7-8 and TRBJ1-1; the D is unclear. The CDR3 has 15 residues. Deletions cut 5 bases from V and 0 bases from J, with 13 bases between. In germline, CDR1 is SGHVS, CDR2 FQNEAQ. The DNA for the CDR3 is TGTGCCAGCAGCCCCCGCGGAAGTTTGAACACTGAAGCTTTCTTT. Protein sequence: CASSPRGSLNTEAFF.

The chain carries TRBV5-8 and TRBJ2-5, with 10 bases that match TRBD1. This CDR3 is 15 amino acids long. V lost 0 bases and J lost 5; bases outside the gene matches: 4. Germline V gene sequence: CDR1 SGHTS, CDR2 YDEGEE. CDR3 loop: CASSLEDRGLETQYF. The CDR3 nucleotides read TGTGCCAGCAGCTTGGAAGACAGGGGGCTCGAGACCCAGTACTTC.

This clonotype appeared many times. The chain recombines TRBV5-4 with TRBJ1-1; D unclear. Germline V gives CDR1 SGHNT, CDR2 YYREEE (reference sequence). V was clipped by 3 bases and J by 0 bases, with 6 bases between them. The CDR3 is 13 amino acids. The CDR3 sequence is CASSSTVNTEAFF. DNA for the CDR3: TGTGCCAGCAGCTCGACGGTGAACACTGAAGCTTTCTTT.

There are many counts of this clonotype. The rearrangement uses TRBV29-1 and TRBJ2-2; 7 positions match TRBD1. CDR3 length: 14 residues. Germline assignment: CDR1 SQVTM and CDR2 ANQGSEA. V was pared by 7 bases and J by 1 base, with 6 bases of the junction left unmatched. The CDR3 DNA follows: TGCAGCGGGATGGCAGGGGGGAACACCGGGGAGCTGTTTTTT. Protein: CSGMAGGNTGELFF.

The gene calls are TRBV20-1 and TRBJ2-7, with 9 bases lining up with TRBD2. The CDR3 covers 14 residues. In germline, CDR1 is DFQATT, CDR2 SNEGSKA (reference sequence). Losses at the gene ends were 0 bases for V and 6 bases for J; bases not matched to a gene: 6. CDR3 sequence: CSAREGTSIPEQYF. For the CDR3, the DNA is TGCAGTGCTAGAGAAGGGACTAGCATCCCCGAGCAGTACTTC.

In this sample, this clonotype turned up many times. V usage is TRBV18 and J usage is TRBJ1-1; weak D call: TRBD1 (6 bases). This CDR3 comprises 17 residues. Germline lookup yields CDR1 KGHSH and CDR2 LQKENI. The V gene lost 3 bases and the J gene lost 1 base, with 18 bases spanning the gap. The CDR3 reads CASSPSGQRTANTEAFF. CDR3 sequence (DNA): TGTGCCAGCTCACCTAGTGGTCAGAGGACAGCGAACACTGAAGCTTTCTTT.

This clonotype occurred many times. The rearrangement uses TRBV7-9 and TRBJ2-2; the match to TRBD1 covers 9 bases. The CDR3 sequence is 15 residues long. V was pared by 4 bases and J by 5 bases, with 5 bases of the junction left unmatched. Germline CDR1 SEHNR, CDR2 FQNEAQ (reference sequence). The CDR3 region has the DNA TGTGCCAGCAGCTACGGACAGGGGAGAACCGGGGAGCTGTTTTTT. Translated: CASSYGQGRTGELFF.

This clonotype was recorded at least ten times. The chain links TRBV18 to TRBJ2-1, with 9 bases that match TRBD1. The germline V gene encodes CDR1 KGHSH and CDR2 LQKENI. This CDR3 region has 16 residues. V gave up 8 bases and J gave up 5 bases; unmatched junction bases: 13. CDR3 amino acids: CASLKSGTGLDNEQFF. For the CDR3, the DNA is TGTGCCAGCCTAAAATCCGGGACAGGGCTCGACAATGAGCAGTTCTTC.

This clonotype has more than one count but fewer than ten. The V gene is TRBV7-6, the J gene TRBJ2-2; D gene unclear. V was cut by 3 bases and J by 6 bases, with 8 bases left in between. Germline CDR1 SGHVS, CDR2 FNYEAQ. This CDR3 has 13 amino acids. This CDR3 reads CASSLTVSGELFF. In nucleotides, the CDR3 is TGTGCCAGCAGCTTGACTGTTTCCGGGGAGCTGTTTTTT. The full variable domain, in which reference TRBV7-6 and TRBJ2-2 provide the parts outside the CDR3, is GAGVSQSPRYKVTKRGQDVALRCDPISGHVSLYWYRQALGQGPEFLTYFNYEAQQDKSGLPNDRFSAERPEGSISTLTIQRTEQRDSAMYRCASSLTVSGELFFGEGSRLTVL.

In this sample, this clonotype turned up a few times. The chain joins TRBV5-1 to TRBJ2-1, with 8 bases identical to TRBD2. With 0 bases clipped from V and 9 bases from J, the junction kept 11 bases outside the gene matches. The CDR3 contains 16 residues. Looked up from germline, CDR1 is SGHRS and CDR2 is YFSETQ. CDR3 DNA sequence: TGCGCCAGCAGCTTGGCCAGGGTAGCGGGATCTGGTGAGCAGTTCTTC. Its translation is CASSLARVAGSGEQFF.

The sample holds many counts of this clonotype. The chain uses TRBV4-1 and TRBJ2-1; D is perhaps TRBD1 or TRBD2 (5 bases each). Germline V gene data show CDR1 as MGHRA and CDR2 as YSYEKL. The V and J ends lost 1 base and 7 bases respectively, with 17 bases between them. The CDR3 loop spans 16 amino acids. The CDR3 reads CASSQAVQEAYNEQFF. The CDR3 DNA sequence: TGCGCCAGCAGCCAAGCGGTACAGGAGGCGTATAATGAGCAGTTCTTC.

This clonotype turned up a few times. The rearrangement joins TRBV3-1 to TRBJ1-6; D not resolved. Trimming took 0 bases from V and 6 from J, leaving 0 bases between them. From germline, CDR1 is LGHDT and CDR2 YNNKEL (reference sequence). The CDR3 runs to 12 residues. CDR3: CASSQDNSPLHF. The CDR3 bases are TGTGCCAGCAGCCAAGATAATTCACCCCTCCACTTT.

At least ten counts were recorded for this clonotype. The V and J genes are TRBV11-2 and TRBJ2-6; no firm D call. Between the trimmed V and J ends, which lost 5 bases and 2 bases, there was a span of 13 bases. CDR1 and CDR2 (germline): SGHAT, FQNNGV. The CDR3 is 16 amino acids. As DNA, the CDR3 is TGTGCCAGCAGCCCCCGATACCCCCCTGGGGCCAACGTCCTGACTTTC. Protein product: CASSPRYPPGANVLTF.

This clonotype was seen a few times. The gene calls are TRBV7-3 and TRBJ2-1; 12 nucleotides line up with TRBD2. The CDR3 consists of 16 residues. The J segment lost 11 bases and the V segment lost 2 bases, leaving 10 bases of the junction unmatched. CDR1 SGHTA and CDR2 FQGTGA come from the germline V gene. This chain's CDR3 is CASSLSLAGGPIQQFF. DNA for the CDR3: TGTGCCAGCAGCTTATCGCTAGCGGGAGGGCCTATACAGCAGTTCTTC.

V and J are TRBV4-1 and TRBJ1-6; no reliable D call. This CDR3 has 15 amino acids. CDR1 is MGHRA, CDR2 YSYEKL, per germline. The V and J ends lost 0 bases and 6 bases respectively, with 9 bases between them. The CDR3 DNA is TGCGCCAGCAGCCAAGATAACGCGGGTAATTCACCCCTCCACTTT. Translation gives CASSQDNAGNSPLHF.

The chain uses TRBV7-8 and TRBJ2-2; 9 nucleotides match TRBD1. CDR3 length equals 13 residues. Germline V gives CDR1 SGHVS, CDR2 FQNEAQ. After removal of 8 bases from V and 6 bases from J, the junction contained 4 bases not matched to a gene. CDR3 amino acids: CASGTGRAGELFF. CDR3 sequence (DNA): TGTGCCAGCGGGACAGGGCGGGCCGGGGAGCTGTTTTTT.

This clonotype was picked up a small number of times. The chain carries TRBV24-1 and TRBJ1-1; D gene ambiguous. The ends were cut back, 2 bases at V and 1 base at J, with 4 bases in the middle. Looked up from germline, CDR1 is KGHDR and CDR2 is SFDVKD. The CDR3 covers 13 residues. CDR3 in DNA: TGTGCCACCAGTGATTGGGGGAACACTGAAGCTTTCTTT. Amino acids: CATSDWGNTEAFF.

The chain employs TRBV28 and TRBJ1-2; no firm D call. Germline V gene sequence: CDR1 MDHEN, CDR2 SYDVKM. Trimming removed 8 bases at V and 2 bases at J, with 9 bases between. The CDR3 sequence is 12 residues long. CDR3: CASRSGNYGYTF. The CDR3 DNA is TGTGCCAGCCGTAGTGGAAACTATGGCTACACCTTC.

This chain connects TRBV3-1 to TRBJ1-2; tentative D call: TRBD1 (5 bases). Germline V lookup: CDR1 LGHDT, CDR2 YNNKEL (reference sequence). The length of the CDR3 is 13 residues. The V gene lost 4 bases and the J gene lost 6 bases, with 12 bases spanning the gap. CDR3 nucleotide sequence: TGTGCCAGCAGCCGAGGGGCCAACGATGGCTACACCTTC. Its protein is CASSRGANDGYTF.

This clonotype has ten or more counts. CDR3 sequence: CASSSRAGESGTQYF. In DNA form, the CDR3 reads TGTGCCAGCAGCTCCCGAGCGGGAGAGTCGGGGACCCAGTACTTC. V and J are TRBV7-2 and TRBJ2-5; TRBD2 agrees at 8 bases. V trimming: 4 bases; J trimming: 7 bases; junction bases outside the gene matches: 11. This CDR3 is 15 amino acids long. Per the germline V gene, CDR1 is SGHTA and CDR2 is FQGNSA. Combining the CDR3 with reference TRBV7-2 and TRBJ2-5 gives the whole variable domain GAGVSQSPSNKVTEKGKDVELRCDPISGHTALYWYRQSLGQGLEFLIYFQGNSAPDKSGLPSDRFSAERTGGSVSTLTIQRTQQEDSAVYLCASSSRAGESGTQYFGPGTRLLVL.

This clonotype was observed many times. V gene TRBV20-1 combines with J gene TRBJ2-1, with 11 nucleotides matching TRBD2. The germline gives CDR1 DFQATT, CDR2 SNEGSKA (reference sequence). The V segment lost 0 bases and the J segment 8 bases; nucleotides outside the gene matches: 9. This CDR3 contains 16 residues. In nucleotides, the CDR3 is TGCAGTGCTAGAGATACTCGTAGGGGACTAGCGGATGAGCAGTTCTTC. Protein: CSARDTRRGLADEQFF.

This chain links TRBV2 with TRBJ1-2; perhaps TRBD1 as D (6 bases). V lost 6 bases, J lost 8 bases, and 13 bases lay in between. This CDR3 comprises 12 residues. Germline V CDR1 and CDR2: SNHLY, FYNNEI. The CDR3 is CASRAGGQGYTF. The CDR3 DNA follows: TGTGCCAGCAGGGCCGGGGGGCAGGGCTACACCTTC.

There are many counts of this clonotype. The V and J genes are TRBV10-3 and TRBJ2-1; 8 bases map to TRBD1. V lost 10 bases to trimming and J lost 0 bases; unmatched junction nucleotides: 11. Germline V gene lookup returns CDR1 ENHRY and CDR2 SYGVKD. The CDR3 consists of 16 residues. CDR3 DNA: TGTGCCACGGGGGCCCTTACAGGGGGCTCCTACAATGAGCAGTTCTTC. It codes for CATGALTGGSYNEQFF.

This clonotype was seen more than once but under ten times. The chain recombines TRBV21-1 with TRBJ2-3; no check of the table's D call, TRBD1, against the DNA was made. TRBV21-1 is a listed pseudogene. The CDR3 contains 16 residues. DNA for the CDR3: TGTGCCAGCAGCCCTGGGTTGTGGGGGGCGGCAGATACGCAGTATTTT. It yields the protein CASSPGLWGAADTQYF.

The chain has TRBV7-9 and TRBJ1-6; 11 bases fit TRBD1. V lost 1 base and J lost 7; bases outside the gene matches: 0. The CDR3 loop spans 15 amino acids. Germline loops: CDR1 SEHNR, CDR2 FQNEAQ (reference sequence). The chain's CDR3 is CASSLGDRGNSPLHF. Here the CDR3 DNA reads TGTGCCAGCAGCTTAGGGGACAGGGGGAATTCACCCCTCCACTTT.

About this clonotype itself: A much larger clone lies one base from this, so it may be a read error. The rearrangement joins TRBV11-2 to TRBJ2-1, with D perhaps TRBD2 (5 bases). The V gene's germline CDR1 is SGHAT and CDR2 FQNNGV. The CDR3 runs to 16 residues. V shed 2 bases and J shed 4 bases, with 15 bases lying between them. CDR3 nucleotides: TGTGCCAGCAGCTTAACGCGACCAGCGGAGTACAATGAGCAGTTCTTC. Translation gives CASSLTRPAEYNEQFF.